This TCR beta chain emerged from a study of human T cells and chemical hapten exposure. Across the study: TCR yields differed between samples (mainly from small differences in pooled library volume).

Unique molecular identifiers were attached to individual cDNA molecules during library preparation. In the source study's methods: TCRs per sample had a median of around 98,000 and ranged from about 23,224 to 750,000. TCRdb reprocessed the RACE reads via MiXCR and lists one record per CDR3 protein. The authors' filters were not applied to this entry. This table holds 150,000 to 200,000 distinct CDR3 sequences, 24% found once. Time point indicated: patch test 3, about 24 weeks after DPC sensitization. Treatment defined: therapeutic diphenylcyclopropenone sensitization with weekly scalp DPC. Blood collection took place prior to placing each patch test. There are many counts of this clonotype. This CDR3 is 14 amino acids long. Germline V gene sequence: CDR1 SGHTA, CDR2 FQGNSA. Trimming left V 2 bases short and J 0 bases short, with 8 bases between.

This specimen was whole blood, taken in connection with sensitization to the hapten diphenylcyclopropenone (DPC). The sequence came from a woman aged 40 to 55 with alopecia areata. Some clones in this sample may be carry-over from other donors' samples. The rearrangement joins TRBV7-2 to TRBJ2-7; D unclear. The CDR3 region is CASSLQHSSYEQYF. The CDR3 DNA reads as TGTGCCAGCAGCTTACAGCATAGCTCCTACGAGCAGTACTTC.